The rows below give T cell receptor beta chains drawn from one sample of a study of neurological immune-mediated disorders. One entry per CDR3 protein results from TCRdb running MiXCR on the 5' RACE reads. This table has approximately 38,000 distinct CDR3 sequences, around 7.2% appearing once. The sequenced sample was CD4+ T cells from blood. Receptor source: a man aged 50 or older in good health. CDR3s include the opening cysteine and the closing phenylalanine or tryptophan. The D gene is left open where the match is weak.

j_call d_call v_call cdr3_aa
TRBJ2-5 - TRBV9 CASSVEAQETQYF
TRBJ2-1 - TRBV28 CASSLRIGLGEQFF
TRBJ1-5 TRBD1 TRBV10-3 CATGGGTGANQPQHF
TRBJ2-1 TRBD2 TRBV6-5 CASSVGLAAWNNEQFF
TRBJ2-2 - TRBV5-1 CASSQMGTLGGAGELFF
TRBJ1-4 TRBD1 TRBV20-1 CSARAYRGATNEKLFF
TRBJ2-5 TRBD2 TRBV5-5 CASSEPGLAVRTAETQYF
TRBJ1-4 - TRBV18 CASSPGDEKLFF
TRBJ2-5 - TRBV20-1 CSARARTEKETQYF
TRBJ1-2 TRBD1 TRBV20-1 CSARDGTGTNYGYTF
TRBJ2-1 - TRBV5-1 CASSSTASPDSYNEQFF
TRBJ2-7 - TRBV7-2 CASSLIFGPHEQYF
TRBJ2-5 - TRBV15 CATSTGGVQETQYF
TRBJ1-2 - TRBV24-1 CATSDTPQDYGYTF
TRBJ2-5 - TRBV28 CASSPPDGQETQYF
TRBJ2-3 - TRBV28 CASSPIGTAPRDGTDTQYF
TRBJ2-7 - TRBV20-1 CSARASNSYEQYF
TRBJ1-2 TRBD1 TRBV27 CASSPQGAPGQFNYGYTF
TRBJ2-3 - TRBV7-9 CASSPSGANTDTQYF
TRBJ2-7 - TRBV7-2 CASNLGSGDEQYF
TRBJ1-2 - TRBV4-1 CASSPGLGENYGYTF
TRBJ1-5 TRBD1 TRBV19 CASSTRQGWKPQHF